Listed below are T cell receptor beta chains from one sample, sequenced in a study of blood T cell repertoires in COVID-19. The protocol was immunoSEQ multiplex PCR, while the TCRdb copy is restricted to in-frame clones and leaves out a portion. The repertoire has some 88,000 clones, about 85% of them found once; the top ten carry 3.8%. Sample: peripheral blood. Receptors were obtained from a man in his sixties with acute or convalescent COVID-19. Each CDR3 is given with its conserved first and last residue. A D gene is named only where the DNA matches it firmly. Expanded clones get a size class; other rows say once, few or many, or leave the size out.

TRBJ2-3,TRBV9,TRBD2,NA,TGTGCCAGCAGCGCCCGACTAGCGGGGTATAACACAGATACGCAGTATTTT,CASSARLAGYNTDTQYF
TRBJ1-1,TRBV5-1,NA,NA,TGCGCCAGCAGCTCAGAGACAGGATCGACTGAAGCTTTCTTT,CASSSETGSTEAFF
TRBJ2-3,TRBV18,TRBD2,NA,TGTGCCAGCTCACCATCCCCGCCGGGCGGGGGGCCCCACGATACGCAGTATTTT,CASSPSPPGGGPHDTQYF
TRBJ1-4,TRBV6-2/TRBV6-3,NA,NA,TGTGCCAGCAGTTACGGGTTCCTGGGCGAGGAAAAACTGTTTTTT,CASSYGFLGEEKLFF
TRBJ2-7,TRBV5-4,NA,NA,TGTGCCAGCAGCTTGGACCCCCGGGGCGAGCAGTACTTC,CASSLDPRGEQYF
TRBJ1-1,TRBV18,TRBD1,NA,TGTGCCAGCTCACCAGTAACAGGGGGCGAAGCTTTCTTT,CASSPVTGGEAFF
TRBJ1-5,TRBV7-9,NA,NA,TGTGCCAGCAGCAGTGGGGGCCCTCATCAGCCCCAGCATTTT,CASSSGGPHQPQHF
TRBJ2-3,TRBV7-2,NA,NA,TGTGCCAGCAGCTTAGCGGGCAGAACAGATACGCAGTATTTT,CASSLAGRTDTQYF
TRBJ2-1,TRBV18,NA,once,TGTGCCAGCTCACGCCTCGCAGGGGCTGATGAGCAGTTCTTC,CASSRLAGADEQFF
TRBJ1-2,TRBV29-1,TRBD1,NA,TGCAGCGTTGTGACAGGGGGATATGGCTACACCTTC,CSVVTGGYGYTF
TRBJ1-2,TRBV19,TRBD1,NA,TGTGCCAGTGTTGACAGGGCCGGATCAGATGTCTATGGCTACACCTTC,CASVDRAGSDVYGYTF
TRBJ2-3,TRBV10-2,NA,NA,TGCGCCAGCAGTGATGTCGGGGCAGATACGCAGTATTTT,CASSDVGADTQYF
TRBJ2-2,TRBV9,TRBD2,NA,TGTGCCAGCAGCAGCGGACTAGCGGACACCGGGGAGCTGTTTTTT,CASSSGLADTGELFF
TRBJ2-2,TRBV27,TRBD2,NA,TGTGCCAGCAGTCAACCCCTAGCGGGTCCGGGGACCGGGGAGCTGTTTTTT,CASSQPLAGPGTGELFF
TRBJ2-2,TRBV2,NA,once,TGTGCCAGCAACAGACAATCGAACACCGGGGAGCTGTTTTTT,CASNRQSNTGELFF
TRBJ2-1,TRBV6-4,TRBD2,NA,TGTGCCAGCAGTGAAATAAGCGGGAGATCAGGAAATGAGCAGTTCTTC,CASSEISGRSGNEQFF
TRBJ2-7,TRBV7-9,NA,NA,TGTGCCAGCAGCTTAGCCGGTACCTACGAGCAGTACTTC,CASSLAGTYEQYF